Sequencing of this T cell receptor beta chain was carried out in a study of shared clonotypes between healthy human individuals. Points from the study as a whole: It was expected that sequencing depth would affect clonotype sharing among donors. Generally, naive subsets came out with larger estimated richness than memory subsets.

CDR3 size: 17 residues. The germline CDR1 and CDR2 sequences are SGHNT and YYREEE (reference sequence). V lost 4 bases to trimming and J lost 4 bases, with 23 bases between them. Data came from immunoSEQ multiplex PCR; TCRdb stores just in-frame clones and leaves some out. The data show around 2.1 million clones, with nearly 97% seen just once and over 0.1% held by the top ten. With regard to this clone: Antigen unknown.

The chain is built from TRBV5-4 and TRBJ2-5; D may match TRBD1 or TRBD2 (6 bases each). The receptor's source is a man younger than 35 in good health. The sample taken for sequencing was naive CD4+ T cells sorted from blood. The subset here: CD45RA+ positively selected. DNA for the CDR3: TGTGCCAGCAGCGGGGGCGGGACCCGAACGTCCTTAGAGACCCAGTACTTC. Its protein is CASSGGGTRTSLETQYF. The full variable domain, its missing parts supplied by reference TRBV5-4 and TRBJ2-5, is ETGVTQSPTHLIKTRGQQVTLRCSSQSGHNTVSWYQQALGQGPQFIFQYYREEENGRGNFPPRFSGLQFPNYSSELNVNALELDDSALYLCASSGGGTRTSLETQYFGPGTRLLVL.